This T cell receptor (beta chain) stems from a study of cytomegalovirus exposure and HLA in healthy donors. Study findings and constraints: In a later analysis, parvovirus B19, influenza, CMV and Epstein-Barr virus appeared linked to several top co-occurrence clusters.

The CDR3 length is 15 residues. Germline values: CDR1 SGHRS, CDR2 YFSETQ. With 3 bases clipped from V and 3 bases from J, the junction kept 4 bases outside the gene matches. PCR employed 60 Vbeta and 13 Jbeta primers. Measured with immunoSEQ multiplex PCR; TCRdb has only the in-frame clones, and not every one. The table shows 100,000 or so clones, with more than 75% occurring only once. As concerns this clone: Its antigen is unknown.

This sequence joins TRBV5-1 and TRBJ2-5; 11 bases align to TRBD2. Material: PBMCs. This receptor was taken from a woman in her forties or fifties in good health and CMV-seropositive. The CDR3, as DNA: TGCGCCAGCAGCTCTAGCGGGGGGCCTAAAGAGACCCAGTACTTC. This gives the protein CASSSSGGPKETQYF. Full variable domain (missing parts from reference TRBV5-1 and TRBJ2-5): KAGVTQTPRYLIKTRGQQVTLSCSPISGHRSVSWYQQTPGQGLQFLFEYFSETQRNKGNFPGRFSGRQFSNSRSEMNVSTLELGDSALYLCASSSSGGPKETQYFGPGTRLLVL.